The source of this T cell receptor beta chain is a study of T cell responses to AZD1222 COVID-19 vaccine. The CDR3 has 18 residues. From germline, CDR1 is SEHNR and CDR2 FQNEAQ (reference sequence). V lost 1 base to trimming and J lost 0 bases, with 15 bases between them. Study-level findings and limits: Clonal diversity was possibly underestimated, and the donors were mostly white British, with more females.

Sequenced by immunoSEQ multiplex PCR; TCRdb stores in-frame clones only, minus some. The data contain around 140,000 clones, roughly 92% of them singletons. Notes on this clone: Its antigen is unknown.

The sample here was peripheral blood, taken on day 0 of AZD1222 vaccination. The TCR sequence derives from an adult in good health. The chain has TRBV7-9 and TRBJ1-4, with no clear D. CDR3 DNA sequence: TGTGCCAGCAGCTTAGTGGGCAGAGCCGTAGCAACTAATGAAAAACTGTTTTTT. Its translation: CASSLVGRAVATNEKLFF.